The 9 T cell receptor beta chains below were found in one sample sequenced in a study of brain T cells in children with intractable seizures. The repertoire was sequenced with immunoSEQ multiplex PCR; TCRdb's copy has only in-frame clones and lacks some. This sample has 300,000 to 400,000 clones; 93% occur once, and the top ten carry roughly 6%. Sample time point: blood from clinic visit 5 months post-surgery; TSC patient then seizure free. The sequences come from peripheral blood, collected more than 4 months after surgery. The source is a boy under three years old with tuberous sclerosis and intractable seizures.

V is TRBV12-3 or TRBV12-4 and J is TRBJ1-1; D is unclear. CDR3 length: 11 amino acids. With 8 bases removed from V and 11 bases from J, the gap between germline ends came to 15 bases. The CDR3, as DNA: TGTGCCAGCGGAAGAGGGTTGCGGGCTTTCTTT. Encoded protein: CASGRGLRAFF.

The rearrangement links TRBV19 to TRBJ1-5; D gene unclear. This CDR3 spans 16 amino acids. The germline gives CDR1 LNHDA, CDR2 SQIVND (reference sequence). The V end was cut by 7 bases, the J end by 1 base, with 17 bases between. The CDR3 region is CASNFASELSNQPQHF. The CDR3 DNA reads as TGTGCCAGTAATTTTGCTTCAGAGCTCAGCAATCAGCCCCAGCATTTT.

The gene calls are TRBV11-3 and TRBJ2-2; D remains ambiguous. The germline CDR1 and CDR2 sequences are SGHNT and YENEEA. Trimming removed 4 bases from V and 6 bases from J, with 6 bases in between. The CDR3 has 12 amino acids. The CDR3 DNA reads TGTGCCAGCAGCTCCCCCCCCGGGGAGCTGTTTTTT. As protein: CASSSPPGELFF.

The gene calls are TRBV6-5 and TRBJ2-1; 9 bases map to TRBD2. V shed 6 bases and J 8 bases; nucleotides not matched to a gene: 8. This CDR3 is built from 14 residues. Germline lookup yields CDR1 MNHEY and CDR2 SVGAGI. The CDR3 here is CASRTSGPVDEQFF. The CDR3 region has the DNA TGTGCCAGCAGGACTAGCGGCCCTGTGGATGAGCAGTTCTTC.

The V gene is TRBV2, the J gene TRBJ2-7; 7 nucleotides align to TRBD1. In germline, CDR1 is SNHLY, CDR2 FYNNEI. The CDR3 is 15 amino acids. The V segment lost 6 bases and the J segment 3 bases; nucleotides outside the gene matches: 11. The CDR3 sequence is CASSRRQGPVYEQYF. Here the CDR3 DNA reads TGTGCCAGCAGCCGACGACAGGGCCCCGTCTACGAGCAGTACTTC.

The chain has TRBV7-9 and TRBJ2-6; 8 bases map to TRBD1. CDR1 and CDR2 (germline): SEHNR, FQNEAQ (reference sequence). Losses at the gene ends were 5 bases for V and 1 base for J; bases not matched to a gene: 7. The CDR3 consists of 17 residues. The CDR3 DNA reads TGTGCCAGCAGCCGGGACAGGTTTTTGTCTGGGGCCAACGTCCTGACTTTC. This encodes CASSRDRFLSGANVLTF.

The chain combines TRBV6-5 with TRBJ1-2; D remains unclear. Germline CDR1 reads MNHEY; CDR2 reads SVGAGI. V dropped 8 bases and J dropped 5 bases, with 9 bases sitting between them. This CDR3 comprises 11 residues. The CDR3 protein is CASQDGYGYTF. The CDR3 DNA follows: TGTGCCAGCCAGGACGGATATGGCTACACCTTC.

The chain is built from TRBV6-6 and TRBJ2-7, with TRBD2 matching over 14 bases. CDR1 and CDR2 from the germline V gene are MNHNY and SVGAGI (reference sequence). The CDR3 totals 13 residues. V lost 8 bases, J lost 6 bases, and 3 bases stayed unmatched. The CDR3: CASAGTSGSEQYF. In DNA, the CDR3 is TGTGCCAGCGCCGGGACTAGCGGGAGCGAGCAGTACTTC.

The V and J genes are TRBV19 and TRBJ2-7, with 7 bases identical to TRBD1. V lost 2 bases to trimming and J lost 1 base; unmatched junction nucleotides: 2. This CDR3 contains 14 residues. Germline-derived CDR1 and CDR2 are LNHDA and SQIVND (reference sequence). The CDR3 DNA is TGTGCCAGTAGTATAAGGGACAGATCCTACGAGCAGTACTTC. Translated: CASSIRDRSYEQYF. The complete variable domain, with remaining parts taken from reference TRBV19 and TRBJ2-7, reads DGGITQSPKYLFRKEGQNVTLSCEQNLNHDAMYWYRQDPGQGLRLIYYSQIVNDFQKGDIAEGYSVSREKKESFPLTVTSAQKNPTAFYLCASSIRDRSYEQYFGPGTRLTVT.